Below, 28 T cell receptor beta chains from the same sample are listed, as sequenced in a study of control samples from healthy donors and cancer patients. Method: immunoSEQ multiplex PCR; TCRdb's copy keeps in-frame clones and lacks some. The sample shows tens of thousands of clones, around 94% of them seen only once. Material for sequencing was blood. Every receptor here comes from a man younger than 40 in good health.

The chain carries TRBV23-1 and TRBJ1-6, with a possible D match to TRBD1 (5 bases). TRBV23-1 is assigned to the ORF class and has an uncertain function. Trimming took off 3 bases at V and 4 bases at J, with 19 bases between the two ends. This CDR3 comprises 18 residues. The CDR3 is CASSHHKSGGGYNSPLHF. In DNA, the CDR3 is TGCGCCAGCAGTCATCACAAGAGCGGGGGTGGGTATAATTCACCCCTCCACTTT.

Written as DNA, the CDR3 is TGTGCCAGCAGCCTTACTGGACAGGGGGACTATGGCTACACCTTC. Translation: CASSLTGQGDYGYTF. This chain joins TRBV27 and TRBJ1-2; 10 nucleotides align to TRBD1. Germline loops: CDR1 MNHEY, CDR2 SMNVEV (reference sequence). The CDR3 extends over 15 amino acids. After removal of 6 bases from V and 3 bases from J, the junction contained 7 bases not matched to a gene.

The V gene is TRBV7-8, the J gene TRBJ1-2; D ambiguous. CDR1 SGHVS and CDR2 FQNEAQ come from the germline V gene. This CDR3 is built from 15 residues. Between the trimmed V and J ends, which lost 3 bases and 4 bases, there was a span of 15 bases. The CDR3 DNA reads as TGTGCCAGCAGCTTTAACTCGCCGGGCGTCTATGGCTACACCTTC. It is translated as CASSFNSPGVYGYTF. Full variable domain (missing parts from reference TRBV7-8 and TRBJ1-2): GAGVSQSPRYKVAKRGQDVALRCDPISGHVSLFWYQQALGQGPEFLTYFQNEAQLDKSGLPSDRFFAERPEGSVSTLKIQRTQQEDSAVYLCASSFNSPGVYGYTFGSGTRLTVV.

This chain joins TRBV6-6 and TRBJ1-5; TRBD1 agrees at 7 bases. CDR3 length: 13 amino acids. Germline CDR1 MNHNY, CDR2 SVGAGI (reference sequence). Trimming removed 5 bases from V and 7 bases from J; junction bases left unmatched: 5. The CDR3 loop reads CASSDREGQPQHF. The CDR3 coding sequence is TGTGCCAGCAGTGACAGGGAGGGCCAGCCCCAGCATTTT.

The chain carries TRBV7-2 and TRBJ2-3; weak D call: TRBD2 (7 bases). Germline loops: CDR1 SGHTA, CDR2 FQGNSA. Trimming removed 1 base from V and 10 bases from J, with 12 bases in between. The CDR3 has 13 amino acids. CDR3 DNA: TGTGCCAGCAGCTTAGGTGGGAGGGGGGCGCAGTATTTT. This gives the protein CASSLGGRGAQYF.

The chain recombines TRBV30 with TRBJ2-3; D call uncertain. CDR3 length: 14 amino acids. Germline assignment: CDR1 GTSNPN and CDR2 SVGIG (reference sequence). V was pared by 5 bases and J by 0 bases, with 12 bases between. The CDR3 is CAWSTATSTDTQYF. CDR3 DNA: TGTGCCTGGTCGACGGCAACTAGCACAGATACGCAGTATTTT.

CDR3 sequence: CATSATTSGNEQYF. The DNA of the CDR3 is TGTGCCACCAGTGCCACGACTAGCGGGAACGAGCAGTACTTC. The chain has TRBV24-1 and TRBJ2-7; 11 bases match TRBD2. This CDR3 is 14 amino acids long. Per the germline V gene, CDR1 is KGHDR and CDR2 is SFDVKD. The V segment lost 5 bases and the J segment 5 bases; nucleotides outside the gene matches: 4.

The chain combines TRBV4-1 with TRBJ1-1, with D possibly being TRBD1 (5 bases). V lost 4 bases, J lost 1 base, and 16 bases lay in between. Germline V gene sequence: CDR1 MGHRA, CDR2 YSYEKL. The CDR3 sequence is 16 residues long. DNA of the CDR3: TGCGCCAGCAGCCGCGCGGGGCTGCCCGCGAACACTGAAGCTTTCTTT. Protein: CASSRAGLPANTEAFF.

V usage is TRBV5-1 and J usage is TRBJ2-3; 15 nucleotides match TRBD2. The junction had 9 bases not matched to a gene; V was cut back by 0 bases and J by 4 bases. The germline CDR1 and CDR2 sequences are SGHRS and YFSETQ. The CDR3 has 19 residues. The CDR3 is CASSLALRTSGGGADTQYF. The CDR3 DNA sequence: TGCGCCAGCAGCTTGGCCCTCCGGACTAGCGGGGGGGGAGCAGATACGCAGTATTTT.

CDR3 DNA: TGCGCCAGCAGTGAGTCGGATCGTACGCAGTATTTT. Amino acid sequence: CASSESDRTQYF. The gene calls are TRBV10-1 and TRBJ2-3; D remains unclear. Trimming took off 0 bases at V and 8 bases at J, with 6 bases between the two ends. The length of the CDR3 is 12 residues. Germline CDR1 reads WNHNN; CDR2 reads SYGVQD (reference sequence).

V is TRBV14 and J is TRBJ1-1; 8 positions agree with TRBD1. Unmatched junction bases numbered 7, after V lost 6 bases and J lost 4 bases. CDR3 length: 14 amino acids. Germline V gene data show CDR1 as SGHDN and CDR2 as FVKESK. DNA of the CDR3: TGTGCCAGCAGTCGGACAGGGAGGACCACTGAAGCTTTCTTT. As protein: CASSRTGRTTEAFF.

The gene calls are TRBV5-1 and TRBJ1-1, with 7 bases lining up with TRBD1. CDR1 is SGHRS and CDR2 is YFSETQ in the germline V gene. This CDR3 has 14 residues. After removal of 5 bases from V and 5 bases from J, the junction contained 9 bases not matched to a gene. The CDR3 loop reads CASSRDSSNTEAFF. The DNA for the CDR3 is TGCGCCAGCAGTCGGGACAGCTCGAATACTGAAGCTTTCTTT.

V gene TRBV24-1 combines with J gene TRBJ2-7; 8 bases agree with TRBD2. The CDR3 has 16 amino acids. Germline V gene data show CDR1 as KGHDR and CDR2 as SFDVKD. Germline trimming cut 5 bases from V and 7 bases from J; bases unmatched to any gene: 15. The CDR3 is CATSGGGSGASMEQYF. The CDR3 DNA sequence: TGTGCCACCAGTGGAGGTGGTAGCGGGGCCTCGATGGAGCAGTACTTC.

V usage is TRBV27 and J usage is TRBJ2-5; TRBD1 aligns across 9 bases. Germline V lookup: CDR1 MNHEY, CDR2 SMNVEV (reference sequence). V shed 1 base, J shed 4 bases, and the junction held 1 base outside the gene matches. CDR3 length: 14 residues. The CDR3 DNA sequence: TGTGCCAGCAGTTTATACAGGGGGCGAGAGACCCAGTACTTC. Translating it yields CASSLYRGRETQYF.

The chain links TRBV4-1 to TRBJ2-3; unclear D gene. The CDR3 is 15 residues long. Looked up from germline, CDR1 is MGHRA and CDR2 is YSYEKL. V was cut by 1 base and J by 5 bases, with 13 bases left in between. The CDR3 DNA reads TGCGCCAGCAGCCAAGTCCAGCTGGTAGGAGATACGCAGTATTTT. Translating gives CASSQVQLVGDTQYF.

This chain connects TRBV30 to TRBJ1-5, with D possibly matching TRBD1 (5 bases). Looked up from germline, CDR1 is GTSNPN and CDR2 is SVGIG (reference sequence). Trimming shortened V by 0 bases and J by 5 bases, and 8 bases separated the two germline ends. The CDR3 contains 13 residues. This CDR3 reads CAWSVQAHQPQHF. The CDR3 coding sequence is TGTGCCTGGAGTGTACAGGCCCATCAGCCCCAGCATTTT.

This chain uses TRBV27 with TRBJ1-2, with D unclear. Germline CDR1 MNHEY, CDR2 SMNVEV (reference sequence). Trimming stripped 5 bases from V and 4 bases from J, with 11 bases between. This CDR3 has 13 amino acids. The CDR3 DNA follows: TGTGCCAGCAGTAGAACAGATGGCTATGGCTACACCTTC. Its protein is CASSRTDGYGYTF.

The CDR3 protein is CASSSHPGQGAGELFF. The CDR3 DNA reads TGTGCCAGCAGTTCACACCCGGGACAGGGAGCCGGGGAGCTGTTTTTT. The chain carries TRBV6-6 and TRBJ2-2; the match to TRBD1 covers 9 bases. V dropped 4 bases and J dropped 6; count of bases not matched to a gene: 9. Germline V gene lookup returns CDR1 MNHNY and CDR2 SVGAGI (reference sequence). This CDR3 has 16 residues.

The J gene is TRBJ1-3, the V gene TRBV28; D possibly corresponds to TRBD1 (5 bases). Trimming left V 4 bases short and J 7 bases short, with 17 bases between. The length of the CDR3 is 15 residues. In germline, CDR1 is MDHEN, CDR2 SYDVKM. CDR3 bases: TGTGCCAGCAGTTCCTCGGGCCAGGGAGGTAACACCATATATTTT. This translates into CASSSSGQGGNTIYF. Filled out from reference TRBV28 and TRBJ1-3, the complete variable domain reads DVKVTQSSRYLVKRTGEKVFLECVQDMDHENMFWYRQDPGLGLRLIYFSYDVKMKEKGDIPEGYSVSREKKERFSLILESASTNQTSMYLCASSSSGQGGNTIYFGEGSWLTVV.

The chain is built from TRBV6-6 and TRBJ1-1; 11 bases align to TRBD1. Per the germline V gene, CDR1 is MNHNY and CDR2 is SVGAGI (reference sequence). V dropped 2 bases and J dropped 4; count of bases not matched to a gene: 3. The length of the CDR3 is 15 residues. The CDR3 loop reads CASSYGQGAATEAFF. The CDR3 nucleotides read TGTGCCAGCAGTTACGGACAGGGGGCAGCCACTGAAGCTTTCTTT.

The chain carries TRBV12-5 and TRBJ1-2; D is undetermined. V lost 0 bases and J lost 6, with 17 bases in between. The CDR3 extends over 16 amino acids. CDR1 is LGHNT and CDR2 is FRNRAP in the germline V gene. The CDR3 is CASGLVIGNGGDGYTF. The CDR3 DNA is TGTGCTAGTGGTTTGGTAATAGGAAACGGAGGAGATGGCTACACCTTC.

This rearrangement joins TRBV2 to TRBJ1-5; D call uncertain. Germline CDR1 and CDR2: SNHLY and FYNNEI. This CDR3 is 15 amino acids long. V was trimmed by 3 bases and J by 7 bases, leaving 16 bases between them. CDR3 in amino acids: CASSDYLWGGQPQHF. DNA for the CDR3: TGTGCCAGCAGTGACTATTTATGGGGAGGCCAGCCCCAGCATTTT.

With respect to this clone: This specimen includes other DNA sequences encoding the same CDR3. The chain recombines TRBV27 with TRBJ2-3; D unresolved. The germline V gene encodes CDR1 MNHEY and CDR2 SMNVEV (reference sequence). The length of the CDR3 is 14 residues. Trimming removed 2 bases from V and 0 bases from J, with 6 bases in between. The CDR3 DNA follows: TGTGCCAGCAGTTTAGTGGCCAGCACAGATACGCAGTATTTT. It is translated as CASSLVASTDTQYF.

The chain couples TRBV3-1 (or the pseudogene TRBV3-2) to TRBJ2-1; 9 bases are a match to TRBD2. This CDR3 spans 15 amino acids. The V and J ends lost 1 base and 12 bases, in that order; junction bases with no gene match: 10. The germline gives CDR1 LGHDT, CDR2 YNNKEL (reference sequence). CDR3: CASSQVLLAGNTQFF. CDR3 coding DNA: TGTGCCAGCAGCCAAGTACTCCTAGCGGGGAATACGCAGTTCTTC.

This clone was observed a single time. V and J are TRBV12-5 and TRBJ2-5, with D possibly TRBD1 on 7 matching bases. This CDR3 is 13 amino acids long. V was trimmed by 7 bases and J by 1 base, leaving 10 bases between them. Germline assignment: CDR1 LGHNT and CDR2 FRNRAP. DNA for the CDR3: TGTGCTAGTGTCCAGGGGGGCCAAGAGACCCAGTACTTC. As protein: CASVQGGQETQYF. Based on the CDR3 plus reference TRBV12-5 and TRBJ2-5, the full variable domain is DARVTQTPRHKVTEMGQEVTMRCQPILGHNTVFWYRQTMMQGLELLAYFRNRAPLDDSGMPKDRFSAEMPDATLATLKIQPSEPRDSAVYFCASVQGGQETQYFGPGTRLLVL.

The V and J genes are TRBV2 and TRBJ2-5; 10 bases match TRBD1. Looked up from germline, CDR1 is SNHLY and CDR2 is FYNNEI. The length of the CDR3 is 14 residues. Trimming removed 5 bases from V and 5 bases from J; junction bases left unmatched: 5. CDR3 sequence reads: CASSRDRGQETQYF. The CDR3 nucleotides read TGTGCCAGCAGTAGGGACAGGGGCCAGGAGACCCAGTACTTC.

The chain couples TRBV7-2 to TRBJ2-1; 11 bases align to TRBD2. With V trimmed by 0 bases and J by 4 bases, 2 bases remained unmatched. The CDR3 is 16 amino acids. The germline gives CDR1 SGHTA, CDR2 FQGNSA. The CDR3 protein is CASSLALAGGYNEQFF. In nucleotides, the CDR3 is TGTGCCAGCAGCTTAGCGCTAGCGGGAGGTTACAATGAGCAGTTCTTC.

The CDR3 region has the DNA TGTGCCTGGACTATGGGGGGGTCTGAAGCTTTCTTT. As protein: CAWTMGGSEAFF. This chain joins TRBV30 and TRBJ1-1, with D perhaps TRBD1 (5 bases). Germline V CDR1 and CDR2: GTSNPN, SVGIG (reference sequence). This CDR3 spans 12 amino acids. V was pared by 4 bases and J by 6 bases, with 12 bases between.